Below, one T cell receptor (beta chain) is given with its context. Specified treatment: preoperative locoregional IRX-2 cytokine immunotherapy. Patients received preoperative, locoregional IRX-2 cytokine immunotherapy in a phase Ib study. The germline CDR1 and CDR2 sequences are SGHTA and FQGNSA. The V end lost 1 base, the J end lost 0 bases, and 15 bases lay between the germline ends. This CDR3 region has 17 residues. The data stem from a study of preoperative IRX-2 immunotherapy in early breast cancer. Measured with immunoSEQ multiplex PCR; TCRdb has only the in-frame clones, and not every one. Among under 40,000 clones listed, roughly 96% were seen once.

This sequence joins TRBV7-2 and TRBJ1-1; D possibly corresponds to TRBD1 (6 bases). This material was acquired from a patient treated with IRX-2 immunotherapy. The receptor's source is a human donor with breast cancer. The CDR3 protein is CASSLVSGTYMNTEAFF. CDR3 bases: TGTGCCAGCAGCTTAGTCTCCGGGACATACATGAACACTGAAGCTTTCTTT.